A selection of T cell receptor beta chains follows, all from one sample in a study of OX40 agonist ivuxolimab in advanced cancers. Clones were read by immunoSEQ multiplex PCR, and TCRdb kept only the in-frame ones, dropping some. Counted here are 20,000 to 25,000 clones, 70% to 85% occurring once; the ten biggest clones make up less than 35%. The specimen was CD4+ or CD8+ T cells sorted from blood, collected in a trial of the OX40 agonist ivuxolimab. These receptor sequences come from an adult with an advanced solid tumor such as melanoma, head and neck, liver or kidney cancer. CDR3s include the opening cysteine and the closing phenylalanine or tryptophan. Each record gives: clone size, J gene, D gene, V gene, CDR3 protein, CDR3 DNA. D genes are given only for firm matches. Clone size is shown for a subset of rows, as once, few, many or a class of expanded clone.

NA TRBJ2-1 NA TRBV21-1 CASSFQLPGQTNEQFF TGTGCCAGCAGCTTTCAACTCCCGGGACAAACCAATGAGCAGTTCTTC
NA TRBJ2-5 TRBD2 TRBV7-9 CASSRVVGAGGSTETQYF TGTGCCAGCAGCAGGGTGGTCGGAGCGGGAGGGAGTACGGAGACCCAGTACTTC
NA TRBJ1-1 NA TRBV11-2 CASSLWGMNTEAFF TGTGCCAGCAGCTTGTGGGGAATGAACACTGAAGCTTTCTTT
NA TRBJ2-7 NA TRBV10-1 CASSERGHEQYF TGCGCCAGCAGTGAACGGGGGCACGAGCAGTACTTC
NA TRBJ2-7 NA TRBV7-2 CASSLESVGLLLQYF TGTGCCAGCAGCTTAGAAAGTGTAGGGCTTCTACTGCAGTACTTC
NA TRBJ1-1 NA TRBV5-1 CASSLSGAEAFF TGCGCCAGCAGCTTAAGTGGGGCTGAAGCTTTCTTT
NA TRBJ1-5 NA TRBV6-1 CASRFRISNQPQHF TGTGCCAGCAGATTCAGGATTAGCAATCAGCCCCAGCATTTT
once TRBJ2-3 TRBD2 TRBV9 CASSVTSASTDTQYF TGTGCCAGCAGCGTAACTAGCGCTAGCACAGATACGCAGTATTTT
NA TRBJ2-2 NA TRBV7-9 CASSLALSWELFF TGTGCCAGCAGCTTAGCGCTTTCCTGGGAGCTGTTTTTT
NA TRBJ1-3 NA TRBV19 CASRRGLLKNTIYF TGTGCCAGTCGTCGAGGACTTTTGAAAAACACCATATATTTT
once TRBJ2-2 NA TRBV5-6 CASSQRPFANTGELFF TGTGCCAGCAGCCAGCGACCCTTTGCGAACACCGGGGAGCTGTTTTTT
NA TRBJ2-2 NA TRBV5-1 CASLSTYTGELFF TGCGCCAGCCTCTCTACATACACCGGGGAGCTGTTTTTT
NA TRBJ2-1 TRBD1 TRBV9 CASSASTGNSYNEQFF TGTGCCAGCAGCGCATCGACAGGGAACTCCTACAATGAGCAGTTCTTC
once TRBJ1-1 TRBD1 TRBV6-1 CASSEARTGLTEAFF TGTGCCAGCAGTGAAGCGCGGACAGGGCTGACTGAAGCTTTCTTT
NA TRBJ2-1 TRBD1 TRBV7-9 CASSLGTGYRNEQFF TGTGCCAGCAGCTTAGGGACAGGTTATAGGAATGAGCAGTTCTTC
NA TRBJ2-7 NA TRBV11-2 CASSLGQTGHEQYF TGTGCCAGCAGCTTAGGACAGACTGGGCACGAGCAGTACTTC
NA TRBJ2-3 NA TRBV5-6 CASSLAGEESSTDTQYF TGTGCCAGCAGCTTGGCCGGCGAAGAGTCTAGCACAGATACGCAGTATTTT
NA TRBJ2-5 TRBD1 TRBV30 CAWRTGGTQYF TGTGCCTGGAGAACAGGGGGGACCCAGTACTTC
NA TRBJ2-7 NA TRBV9 CASSVDPGAGEQYF TGTGCCAGCAGCGTAGATCCGGGGGCGGGTGAGCAGTACTTC
NA TRBJ1-5 TRBD1 TRBV27 CASSLRQGVQPQHF TGTGCCAGCAGTTTAAGACAGGGGGTCCAGCCCCAGCATTTT
NA TRBJ2-7 TRBD1 TRBV19 CASKPVAWDSYEQYF TGTGCCAGTAAACCAGTGGCCTGGGACAGCTACGAGCAGTACTTC
once TRBJ1-6 NA TRBV5-1 CASSLAKDSPLHF TGCGCCAGCAGCTTGGCGAAAGATTCACCCCTCCACTTT
NA TRBJ1-1 NA TRBV5-1 CASSLDRGGTEAFF TGCGCCAGCAGCTTGGACCGGGGCGGTACTGAAGCTTTCTTT
NA TRBJ1-1 NA TRBV6-5 CASSYSIVGVSTEAFF TGTGCCAGCAGTTACTCGATAGTCGGAGTGAGCACTGAAGCTTTCTTT
NA TRBJ2-2 TRBD1 TRBV13 CASSLDRANTGELFF TGTGCCAGCAGCTTGGACAGGGCGAACACCGGGGAGCTGTTTTTT
NA TRBJ2-1 NA TRBV5-1 CASSRGSRGLNEQFF TGCGCCAGCAGCCGCGGTTCTCGAGGGCTCAATGAGCAGTTCTTC
NA TRBJ1-2 TRBD1 TRBV6-5 CASSKGQAGGYGYTF TGTGCCAGCAGTAAGGGACAGGCGGGGGGCTATGGCTACACCTTC
once TRBJ1-2 NA TRBV11-2 CASSLDQTAYGYTF TGTGCCAGCAGCTTAGATCAAACCGCCTATGGCTACACCTTC
NA TRBJ1-5 TRBD1 TRBV29-1 CSVATGGDNQPQHF TGCAGCGTTGCGACAGGGGGGGACAATCAGCCCCAGCATTTT
NA TRBJ2-1 NA TRBV6-6 CASSGGFSSYNEQFF TGTGCCAGCAGTGGAGGGTTTAGCTCCTACAATGAGCAGTTCTTC
NA TRBJ2-1 NA TRBV11-2 CASSYYGGMRSYNEQFF TGTGCCAGCAGCTATTATGGAGGGATGCGTAGCTACAATGAGCAGTTCTTC
NA TRBJ1-5 TRBD1 TRBV19 CAISGQSSNQPQHF TGTGCCATCTCGGGACAGTCTAGCAATCAGCCCCAGCATTTT
NA TRBJ1-5 NA TRBV4-1 CASSQGSVSVGNQPQHF TGCGCCAGCAGCCAGGGATCCGTTTCGGTAGGCAATCAGCCCCAGCATTTT
NA TRBJ1-2 NA TRBV6-6 CASSTTTGYGYTF TGTGCCAGCAGTACAACGACGGGCTATGGCTACACCTTC
NA TRBJ1-1 TRBD1 TRBV6-5 CASSYPDRAEAFF TGTGCCAGCAGTTACCCCGACAGGGCGGAAGCTTTCTTT
few TRBJ1-5 NA TRBV19 CASRYGESRNQPQHF TGTGCCAGTAGGTATGGGGAAAGCCGTAATCAGCCCCAGCATTTT
NA TRBJ1-5 TRBD1 TRBV19 CASSASGTGGRQPQHF TGTGCCAGTAGTGCCTCCGGGACAGGGGGGCGACAGCCCCAGCATTTT
NA TRBJ2-2 NA TRBV6-6 CASSTRGAGGELFF TGTGCCAGCAGTACTAGAGGAGCGGGCGGGGAGCTGTTTTTT
NA TRBJ2-7 NA TRBV28 CASSRLLSYEQYF TGTGCCAGCAGTCGACTACTTTCCTACGAGCAGTACTTC
NA TRBJ2-5 TRBD1 TRBV28 CASSGRQGMKTQYF TGTGCCAGCAGTGGAAGACAGGGTATGAAGACCCAGTACTTC
NA TRBJ2-7 TRBD1 TRBV6-1 CASSPRGTEIYEQYF TGTGCCAGCAGTCCTCGAGGGACAGAGATCTACGAGCAGTACTTC